Here is one TCR beta chain with its context. What it binds is unknown. This entry is derived from a study of T cells after yellow fever vaccination. Study-wide points: The secondary response showed a weaker magnitude and a faster peak, day 5 versus 15. Abundant bulk-population clonotypes could contaminate the FACS-sorted repertoires. Once the booster was given, most primary-vaccination clones reappeared, at around 96% for CD4 and roughly 86% for CD8.

One entry per CDR3 protein, called by TCRdb with MiXCR from the 5' RACE reads. The profile shows roughly 120,000 distinct CDR3 sequences, more than 6.5% of them singletons. Trimming took 0 bases from V and 4 from J; bases not matched to a gene: 7. Germline V gives CDR1 SGHTA, CDR2 FQGNSA. The CDR3 length is 18 residues. The specimen was CD4+ T cells sorted from PBMCs, collected roughly 10 days after the first yellow fever vaccination. The chain has TRBV7-2 and TRBJ2-1; TRBD2 matches at 12 bases. This TCR derives from a man aged 18 to 29 who received the YFV17D yellow fever vaccine. Here the CDR3 DNA reads TGTGCCAGCAGCTTAGCCTCCCCACTAGCGGGGGGATACAATGAGCAGTTCTTC. Amino acid sequence: CASSLASPLAGGYNEQFF.